The sequence of this TCR beta chain was determined in a study of blood T cell repertoires in COVID-19. Study-level background: T cells, B-cell-depleted T cells, or PBMCs supplied cDNA or gDNA.

The J segment lost 2 bases and the V segment lost 3 bases, leaving 8 bases of the junction unmatched. CDR1 and CDR2 (germline): DFQATT, SNEGSKA (reference sequence). This CDR3 spans 15 amino acids. Original analysis: Scientists estimated how many nucleated cells there were by amplifying reference gene primers. Sequenced by immunoSEQ multiplex PCR; TCRdb stores in-frame clones only, minus some. For V, J and clone size, that table is used; D and trimming come from the DNA. The table records 200,000 to 250,000 clones, roughly 85% of them present only once. The V and J genes are TRBV20-1 and TRBJ2-3, with 7 bases lining up with TRBD2. Sequencing was done on a sample of PBMCs or T cells enriched from blood (not recorded which). The clonotype originates from a man aged 25-45 years who had recovered from COVID-19. The CDR3, as DNA: TGCAGTGCTAGTATTCCTAGCGGAAACACAGATACGCAGTATTTT. Protein: CSASIPSGNTDTQYF.